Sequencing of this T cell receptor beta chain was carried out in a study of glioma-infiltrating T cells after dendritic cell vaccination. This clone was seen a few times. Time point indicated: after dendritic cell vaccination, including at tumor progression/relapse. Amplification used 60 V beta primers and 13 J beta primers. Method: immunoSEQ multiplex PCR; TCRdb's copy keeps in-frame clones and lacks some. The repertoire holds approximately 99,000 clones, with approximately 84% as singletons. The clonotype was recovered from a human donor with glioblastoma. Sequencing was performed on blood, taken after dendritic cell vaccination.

The CDR3 reads CASSTGTRTNTGELFF. The CDR3 nucleotides are TGTGCCAGCTCAACTGGGACTAGAACGAACACCGGGGAGCTGTTTTTT. The chain joins TRBV18 to TRBJ2-2, with 8 bases aligning to TRBD2. Germline V lookup: CDR1 KGHSH, CDR2 LQKENI. Trimming removed 5 bases from V and 0 bases from J; junction bases left unmatched: 5. CDR3 length: 16 amino acids.